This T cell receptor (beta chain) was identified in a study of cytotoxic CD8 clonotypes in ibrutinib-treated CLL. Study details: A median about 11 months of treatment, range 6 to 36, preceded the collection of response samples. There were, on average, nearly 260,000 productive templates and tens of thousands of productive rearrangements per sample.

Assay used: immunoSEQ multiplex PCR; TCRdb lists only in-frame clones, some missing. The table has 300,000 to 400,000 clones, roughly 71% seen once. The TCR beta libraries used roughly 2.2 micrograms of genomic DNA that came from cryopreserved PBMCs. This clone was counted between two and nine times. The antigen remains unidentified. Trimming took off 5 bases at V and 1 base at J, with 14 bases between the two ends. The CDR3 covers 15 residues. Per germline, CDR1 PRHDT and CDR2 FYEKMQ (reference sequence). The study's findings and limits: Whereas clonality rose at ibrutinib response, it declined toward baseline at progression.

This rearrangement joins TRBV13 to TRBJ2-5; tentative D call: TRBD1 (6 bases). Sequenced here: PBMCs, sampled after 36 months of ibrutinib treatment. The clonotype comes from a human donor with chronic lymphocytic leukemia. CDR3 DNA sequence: TGTGCCAGCAGCCCCCTCGGGACAAGCCAAGAGACCCAGTACTTC. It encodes CASSPLGTSQETQYF.